Listed below are T cell receptor beta chains from one sample, sequenced in a study of patients and donors after allogeneic stem cell transplantation. Each CDR3 protein is one row after TCRdb ran MiXCR on the RT-PCR reads. The table has about 57,000 distinct CDR3 sequences, roughly 15% seen once. Sequenced material: blood, either unsorted or a sorted T cell fraction (not recorded which). Receptors originate from a human donor who was either an allogeneic HSCT recipient or a stem cell or donor lymphocyte infusion donor (not recorded which). It is not recorded whose cells these are; they may come from a transplant donor. CDR3s include the opening cysteine and the closing phenylalanine or tryptophan. A D gene is named only where the DNA matches it firmly. Part of the rows lack a size; the others show once, few, many or a class for expanded clones.

clone size	D gene	J gene	V gene	CDR3 DNA	CDR3 protein
few	TRBD2	TRBJ2-3	TRBV5-5	TGTGCCAGCAGCTTGGGAGCGGGAGGTAGCACAGATACGCAGTATTTT	CASSLGAGGSTDTQYF
.	TRBD2	TRBJ2-1	TRBV6-5	TGTGCCAGCAGCCGGGGACTAGCGGGAAATAATGAGCAGTTCTTC	CASSRGLAGNNEQFF
few	TRBD2	TRBJ2-2	TRBV7-9	TGTGCCAGCAGCTCCACTAGCGGGAGGGCCACCGGGGAGCTGTTTTTT	CASSSTSGRATGELFF
.	.	TRBJ2-1	TRBV6-5	TGTGCCAGCAGTTCTAGGATTTACTTCTCCTACAATGAGCAGTTCTTC	CASSSRIYFSYNEQFF
few	.	TRBJ2-2	TRBV12-3/TRBV12-4	TGTGCCAGCAGCCCGACAGTGCTCAACACCGGGGAGCTGTTTTTT	CASSPTVLNTGELFF
.	TRBD2	TRBJ2-3	TRBV9	TGTGCCAGCAGCGTAGGGGGACTAGCCGCCCCAGATACGCAGTATTTT	CASSVGGLAAPDTQYF
.	TRBD1	TRBJ2-5	TRBV11-2	TGTGCCAGCAGCTTATCCGGGACAGGGGACCGAGAGACCCAGTACTTC	CASSLSGTGDRETQYF
.	.	TRBJ2-1	TRBV7-3	TGTGCCAGCAGCATACTATCCGGGACTTACAATGAGCAGTTCTTC	CASSILSGTYNEQFF
many	.	TRBJ1-1	TRBV6-5	TGTGCCAGCAGTTATACCCAACAGGGATACACTGAAGCTTTCTTT	CASSYTQQGYTEAFF
few	.	TRBJ1-3	TRBV6-6	TGTGCCAGCAGTTACTCGAAAGGATCTATCTCTGGAAACACCATATATTTT	CASSYSKGSISGNTIYF
many	.	TRBJ1-1	TRBV11-2	TGTGCCAGCAGCTTAGATCCCCTCATGAACACTGAAGCTTTCTTT	CASSLDPLMNTEAFF
.	.	TRBJ2-1	TRBV7-2	TGTGCCAGCAGCTTAGATGGCTACTTATACAATGAGCAGTTCTTC	CASSLDGYLYNEQFF
few	TRBD2	TRBJ2-7	TRBV2	TGTGCCAGCAGTGGAAGCGGGGGGAGCTCCTACGAGCAGTACTTC	CASSGSGGSSYEQYF
many	.	TRBJ1-1	TRBV7-6	TGTGCCAGCAGCTTAGTGGCAGAAGAGAGTCCTGAAGCTTTCTTT	CASSLVAEESPEAFF
many	TRBD1	TRBJ1-2	TRBV9	TGTGCCAGCAGCGGATGGACAGGGGACAGAAACTATGGCTACACCTTC	CASSGWTGDRNYGYTF
many	TRBD2	TRBJ2-7	TRBV3-1	TGTGCCAGCAGCCGCCGAACTAGCGGGAGTTTCTACGAGCAGTACTTC	CASSRRTSGSFYEQYF
many	TRBD2	TRBJ2-2	TRBV20-1	TGCAGTGCTAGAGATGGTTTCCTAGCGGGCAACACCGGGGAGCTGTTTTTT	CSARDGFLAGNTGELFF
few	.	TRBJ2-3	TRBV12-3/TRBV12-4	TGTGCCAGCAGTATACCAGGGGATACGCAGTATTTT	CASSIPGDTQYF
many	.	TRBJ1-3	TRBV6-5	TGTGCCAGCAGTTACTCCCAGGGCTCTGGAAACACCATATATTTT	CASSYSQGSGNTIYF
few	.	TRBJ1-3	TRBV20-1	TGCAGTGCTAGTACCCCGGCCTCCTTCTCTGGAAACACCATATATTTT	CSASTPASFSGNTIYF
few	.	TRBJ2-7	TRBV12-3/TRBV12-4	TGTGCCAGCAGTTTATACGGGAACGAGCAGTACTTC	CASSLYGNEQYF
few	.	TRBJ2-7	TRBV7-9	TGTGCCAGCAGCCCGACTAGGAGGAACGAGCAGTACTTC	CASSPTRRNEQYF
.	TRBD2	TRBJ2-1	TRBV20-1	TGCAGTGCTAGAGATGCCCTAGCGGGAGTCTTTAATGAGCAGTTCTTC	CSARDALAGVFNEQFF
few	TRBD1	TRBJ1-5	TRBV18	TGTGCCAGCTCGCTGACAGGGGGAAGCTATAGCAATCAGCCCCAGCATTTT	CASSLTGGSYSNQPQHF
few	.	TRBJ2-3	TRBV5-1	TGCGCCAGCAGCCGTGACAGGTCCTACCCTCAGCGTGTCACAGATACGCAGTATTTT	CASSRDRSYPQRVTDTQYF
.	TRBD2	TRBJ2-3	TRBV10-3	TGTGCCATCAGCGGGAGGGCCGAAAGCACAGATACGCAGTATTTT	CAISGRAESTDTQYF
many	.	TRBJ1-2	TRBV18	TGTGCCAGCTCACCACCAGAACGGGTGGGTGGCTACACCTTC	CASSPPERVGGYTF
few	TRBD1	TRBJ2-2	TRBV7-9	TGTGCCAGCAGCTCCCGACAGGGAGCCGGGGAGCTGTTTTTT	CASSSRQGAGELFF
few	.	TRBJ2-1	TRBV5-1	TGCGCCAGCAGCCCCGCGTTCACCCAGGGGAATGAGCAGTTCTTC	CASSPAFTQGNEQFF
.	.	TRBJ2-7	TRBV5-1	TGCGCCAGCAGCTTGGAAAGCGGAAACCCCTCCTACGAGCAGTACTTC	CASSLESGNPSYEQYF
.	TRBD1	TRBJ2-1	TRBV5-1	TGCGCCAGCAGCCAGGGACAGGTCTCCTACAATGAGCAGTTCTTC	CASSQGQVSYNEQFF
.	.	TRBJ1-1	TRBV12-3/TRBV12-4	TGTGCCAGCAGTTTACGGCAGGGGAACACTGAAGCTTTCTTT	CASSLRQGNTEAFF
few	.	TRBJ2-1	TRBV12-3/TRBV12-4	TGTGCCAGCAGTTTAGACGAGGGGGGAAATGAGCAGTTCTTC	CASSLDEGGNEQFF
.	.	TRBJ2-7	TRBV27	TGTGCCAGCAGAGCTAGGGATCCCTACGAGCAGTACTTC	CASRARDPYEQYF
few	.	TRBJ2-1	TRBV6-5	TGTGCCAGCAGGAGGACGGAGGCCTACAATGAGCAGTTCTTC	CASRRTEAYNEQFF
many	.	TRBJ1-1	TRBV12-3/TRBV12-4	TGTGCCAGCAGTCCCGCGACTACGGCCGGGGACACTGAAGCTTTCTTT	CASSPATTAGDTEAFF
many	TRBD1	TRBJ1-2	TRBV20-1	TGCAGTGCTAGTCAGGGACAGGGGCACTATGGCTACACCTTC	CSASQGQGHYGYTF
many	.	TRBJ1-1	TRBV12-3/TRBV12-4	TGTGCCAGCAGTTTGAGGGGGGCAACAGAAGCTTTCTTT	CASSLRGATEAFF
.	TRBD2	TRBJ2-2	TRBV5-1	TGCGCCAGCAGCTTTACAGCGGGAGCCCCCGGGGAGCTGTTTTTT	CASSFTAGAPGELFF
many	.	TRBJ1-5	TRBV4-1	TGCGCCAGCAGCCAAGAACGGCCTAATCAGCCCCAGCATTTT	CASSQERPNQPQHF
.	TRBD1	TRBJ2-7	TRBV12-3/TRBV12-4	TGTGCCAGCAGTTTCACCCTGACAGGGCACGAGCAGTACTTC	CASSFTLTGHEQYF
many	TRBD1	TRBJ1-2	TRBV6-6	TGTGCCAGCAGCCTCACAGGGGACGACACCTTC	CASSLTGDDTF
many	.	TRBJ2-2	TRBV5-5	TGTGCCAGCAGCTTGACGGAGGGGTCCACCGGGGAGCTGTTTTTT	CASSLTEGSTGELFF
.	.	TRBJ2-7	TRBV6-5	TGTGCCACACACAGGGGAGGCGAGCAGTACTTC	CATHRGGEQYF
.	TRBD1	TRBJ1-4	TRBV27	TGTGCCAGCAGTAGCGGGACAGGGTATGAAAAACTGTTTTTT	CASSSGTGYEKLFF
.	.	TRBJ2-7	TRBV3-1	TGTGCCAGCAGCCACCGCTACGAGCAGTACTTC	CASSHRYEQYF